One and the same sample provided the 27 T cell receptor beta chains below, sequenced in a study of circulating CD8 cells and anti-PD-1 response in melanoma. Each library started from 15 ng of total RNA using the QIAseq Immune Repertoire TCR panel. TCRdb passed the reads through MiXCR, listing each CDR3 protein once. The sample consists of over 550 distinct CDR3 sequences, about a tenth of them appearing once. Live CD3+CD8+TCRalphabeta+ cells were sorted into four subsets by PD-1 and/or TIGIT. Sequences were derived from CD8+ T cells from PBMCs, sampled at baseline or after one month of anti-PD-1 therapy (not recorded which). Receptors originate from a human donor with melanoma.

This clonotype is deemed large. This chain links TRBV27 with TRBJ2-7, with TRBD1 matching over 7 bases. CDR3 length: 14 residues. CDR1 is MNHEY, CDR2 SMNVEV, per germline (reference sequence). V was pared by 8 bases and J by 6 bases, with 13 bases of the junction left unmatched. CDR3 loop: CASHKTGRKVEQYF. The CDR3 nucleotides are TGTGCCAGCCATAAGACAGGGCGGAAGGTCGAGCAGTACTTC.

This clonotype ranks as large. The CDR3 is CASSSPLGGDGNEQFF. CDR3 DNA sequence: TGTGCCAGCAGCTCACCTTTGGGGGGCGACGGCAATGAGCAGTTCTTC. This rearrangement joins TRBV7-3 to TRBJ2-1, with D perhaps assigned TRBD1 or TRBD2 (6 bases each). The germline gives CDR1 SGHTA, CDR2 FQGTGA. V lost 4 bases to trimming and J lost 6 bases, with 19 bases between them. The CDR3 has 16 amino acids.

The sample holds a few counts of this clonotype. The final CDR3 position lacks the conserved phenylalanine or tryptophan, pointing to a likely read error. The chain carries TRBV7-3 and TRBJ2-3; 7 bases agree with TRBD2. V gave up 4 bases and J gave up 2 bases; unmatched junction bases: 9. From germline, CDR1 is SGHTA and CDR2 FQGTGA. The CDR3 extends over 16 amino acids. DNA of the CDR3: TGTGCCAGCAGCTCCCGCGCGCGGGGGTACACAGATACGCAGTATCTT. It yields the protein CASSSRARGYTDTQYL.

This clonotype is large (0.1 to 1%) in the sample. The chain is built from TRBV4-1 and TRBJ1-5; D gene ambiguous. The CDR3 spans 14 residues. V lost 1 base, J lost 6 bases, and 10 bases lay in between. From germline, CDR1 is MGHRA and CDR2 YSYEKL. CDR3 sequence: CASSQVRNSQPQHF. In DNA form, the CDR3 reads TGCGCCAGCAGCCAAGTTAGGAACTCTCAGCCCCAGCATTTT.

By sample fraction, this clonotype is large. This sequence joins TRBV12-3 or TRBV12-4 and TRBJ2-2; TRBD1 matches 9 bases. The CDR3 runs to 14 residues. With V trimmed by 8 bases and J by 8 bases, 9 bases remained unmatched. CDR3 amino acids: CASVGQGYRGELFF. CDR3 nucleotide sequence: TGTGCCAGCGTGGGACAGGGTTATCGGGGGGAGCTGTTTTTT.

Of note for this clonotype: Since no conserved phenylalanine or tryptophan closes the CDR3, a read error is the likely cause. The chain uses TRBV7-9 and TRBJ2-7; 10 nucleotides line up with TRBD2. This CDR3 is built from 14 residues. Germline CDR1 reads SEHNR; CDR2 reads FQNEAQ (reference sequence). The J segment lost 9 bases and the V segment lost 5 bases, leaving 10 bases of the junction unmatched. The CDR3 DNA sequence: TGTGCCAGCAGCGGCGCTAGCGGGGGAAACGGGCAGTACCTC. Translated: CASSGASGGNGQYL.

In its sample, this clonotype is large (0.1 to 1%). This chain joins TRBV27 and TRBJ2-1, with TRBD2 matching over 12 bases. With V trimmed by 5 bases and J by 6 bases, 8 bases remained unmatched. CDR3 length: 16 amino acids. Germline V gives CDR1 MNHEY, CDR2 SMNVEV (reference sequence). CDR3 nucleotides: TGTGCCAGCAGTCTAGCGGGGGGGCTAAAGGGCAATGAGCAGTTCTTC. This codes for CASSLAGGLKGNEQFF.

This clonotype is classed as large. CDR3 nucleotide sequence: TGCAGCGTTGTGGGGACAGGGGATTTCAACAATGAGCAGTTCTTC. Its protein product is CSVVGTGDFNNEQFF. The V call is TRBV29-1, the J call TRBJ2-1, with 10 bases lining up with TRBD1. The CDR3 is 15 residues long. J lost 5 bases, V lost 4 bases, and 8 bases had no gene match. The germline CDR1 and CDR2 sequences are SQVTM and ANQGSEA.

Details on this clonotype: A much larger clone differs from this one at a single base, so this may be a read error. No conserved phenylalanine or tryptophan ends this CDR3, so it is likely a read error. The chain employs TRBV27 and TRBJ2-1; D possibly corresponds to TRBD2 (6 bases). Germline CDR1 MNHEY, CDR2 SMNVEV (reference sequence). The germline V and J ends were trimmed by 4 bases and 0 bases, with 7 bases remaining between them. CDR3 length: 14 amino acids. DNA of the CDR3: TGTGCCAGCAGTTACGGGGGCTCCTACAATGAGCAGTTCCTC. This translates into CASSYGGSYNEQFL.

V and J are TRBV4-1 and TRBJ2-1; 8 nucleotides agree with TRBD2. V was clipped by 4 bases and J by 5 bases; unmatched bases: 13. CDR3 length: 17 residues. Germline values: CDR1 MGHRA, CDR2 YSYEKL. CDR3 sequence reads: CASSPYPPGGTNNEQFF. As DNA, the CDR3 is TGCGCCAGCAGCCCCTATCCTCCGGGGGGGACTAACAATGAGCAGTTCTTC.

There are a few counts of this clonotype. This could be a read error, since a much larger clone is one nucleotide away. This chain links TRBV24-1 with TRBJ1-5; no firm D call. Trimming left V 4 bases short and J 10 bases short, with 16 bases between. Per germline, CDR1 KGHDR and CDR2 SFDVKD. This CDR3 has 14 amino acids. CDR3 sequence: CATSERQRDRPQHF. CDR3 bases: TGTGCCACCAGTGAAAGGCAGCGGGATCGACCCCAGCATTTT.

Sample share makes this clonotype large. The chain combines TRBV2 with TRBJ2-3; D possibly corresponds to TRBD2 (7 bases). There are 13 residues in the CDR3. Germline CDR1 is SNHLY and CDR2 is FYNNEI. The V end lost 7 bases, the J end lost 9 bases, and 17 bases lay between the germline ends. CDR3 sequence: CASTPGGPATQYF. The CDR3 nucleotides read TGTGCCAGCACCCCGGGGGGCCCGGCGACGCAGTATTTT.

This clonotype has only a few counts. Relative to the germline gene, one junction end is altered; a read error may explain this. The J gene is TRBJ2-4, the V gene TRBV7-2, with a possible D match to TRBD1 (5 bases). The CDR3 is made up of 16 amino acids. Germline values: CDR1 SGHTA, CDR2 FQGNSA. This CDR3 reads CASSTVPGGAKNTQYF. The CDR3 DNA reads TGTGCCAGCAGCACTGTGCCGGGTGGGGCCAAAAACACTCAGTACTTC.

In the case of this clonotype: A much bigger clone sits one base away, suggesting this may be a read error. The genes are TRBV10-3 and TRBJ1-4, with D possibly matching TRBD1 (5 bases). Germline V gene data show CDR1 as ENHRY and CDR2 as SYGVKD. This CDR3 is 16 amino acids long. The CDR3: CAISGGGGLNNEKLLF. CDR3 in DNA: TGTGCCATCAGTGGCGGCGGGGGACTTAATAATGAAAAACTGCTTTTT.

This clonotype is labeled medium-sized (0.01 to 0.1%). The rearrangement uses TRBV19 and TRBJ2-7, with D hard to call. CDR1 is LNHDA and CDR2 is SQIVND in the germline V gene (reference sequence). CDR3 size: 11 residues. Trimming shortened V by 6 bases and J by 3 bases, and 6 bases separated the two germline ends. The CDR3 bases are TGTGCCAGTAGCGGCCTCTACGAGCAGTACTTC. As protein: CASSGLYEQYF.

By share of the sample, this clonotype is medium-sized. CDR3 sequence (DNA): TGTGCCAGCACCGCGGGACTAGCGGGGGGGACCCTCTACAATGAGCAGTTCTTC. Residues: CASTAGLAGGTLYNEQFF. This sequence joins TRBV6-6 and TRBJ2-1; TRBD2 matches at 16 bases. The CDR3 extends over 18 amino acids. The trim removed 7 bases at V and 3 bases at J, leaving 9 bases unmatched. Germline CDR1 and CDR2: MNHNY and SVGAGI (reference sequence).

This clonotype is labeled as medium-sized. The gene calls are TRBV7-3 and TRBJ2-1; 9 bases are shared with TRBD2. The germline CDR1 and CDR2 sequences are SGHTA and FQGTGA. The J segment lost 10 bases and the V segment lost 4 bases, leaving 8 bases of the junction unmatched. CDR3 length: 14 residues. DNA for the CDR3: TGTGCCAGCAGCTCGCTAGCGGGGCCCCGCGAGCAGTTCTTC. This codes for CASSSLAGPREQFF.

A remark on this clonotype: A much larger clone lies one base from this, so it may be a read error. V gene TRBV4-1 combines with J gene TRBJ2-3; 9 bases are a match to TRBD2. The CDR3 spans 14 residues. The J segment lost 4 bases and the V segment lost 1 base, leaving 0 bases of the junction unmatched. Germline CDR1 reads MGHRA; CDR2 reads YSYEKL. The chain's CDR3 is CASSQGLAADTQYF. CDR3 nucleotide sequence: TGCGCCAGCAGCCAAGGACTAGCGGCAGATACGCAGTATTTT.

This clonotype is medium-sized in the sample. The chain recombines TRBV4-1 with TRBJ1-4; maybe TRBD1 (5 bases). The CDR3 loop spans 15 amino acids. V was trimmed by 2 bases and J by 6 bases, leaving 13 bases between them. Germline assignment: CDR1 MGHRA and CDR2 YSYEKL. CDR3 in amino acids: CASSQFSGTDEKLFF. The CDR3 DNA reads TGCGCCAGCAGCCAATTCTCAGGGACCGATGAAAAACTGTTTTTT.

This clonotype is large by share. The rearrangement uses TRBV3-1 and TRBJ2-7; 9 bases align to TRBD2. The CDR3 covers 15 residues. CDR1 LGHDT and CDR2 YNNKEL come from the germline V gene (reference sequence). With 4 bases clipped from V and 3 bases from J, the junction kept 7 bases outside the gene matches. CDR3 in amino acids: CASSPSGGLGYEQYF. CDR3 nucleotides: TGTGCCAGCAGCCCCAGCGGGGGGCTAGGCTACGAGCAGTACTTC.

By sample share, this clonotype is large. Germline is not matched at one junction end, which may reflect a read error. J is TRBJ2-2 and V is TRBV29-1, with TRBD2 as a possible D gene (5 bases). CDR3 length equals 14 residues. In germline, CDR1 is SQVTM, CDR2 ANQGSEA. CDR3 in amino acids: CSVTGGANIGELFF. The CDR3 DNA reads TGCAGCGTTACCGGAGGCGCGAACATCGGGGAGCTGTTTTTT.

This clonotype counts as large. The CDR3 protein is CATLHGGNQPQHF. The CDR3 DNA follows: TGTGCCACCCTGCATGGGGGGAATCAGCCCCAGCATTTT. The rearrangement uses TRBV19 and TRBJ1-5, with a possible D match to TRBD1 (5 bases). The CDR3 is 13 amino acids. Germline V gene data show CDR1 as LNHDA and CDR2 as SQIVND (reference sequence). V dropped 10 bases and J dropped 4 bases, with 14 bases sitting between them.

On this clonotype itself: The junction differs from germline at one of its ends, possibly a read error. The chain links TRBV20-1 to TRBJ2-7, with D uncertain. The CDR3 loop spans 15 amino acids. Germline V CDR1 and CDR2: DFQATT, SNEGSKA (reference sequence). The CDR3 coding sequence is TGCAGTGCTTCGTATCCGGGCTCGCGGTCCTACGCGCAGTACTTC. Its protein is CSASYPGSRSYAQYF.

Relative to its sample, this clonotype is medium-sized. The chain employs TRBV7-3 and TRBJ2-4; maybe TRBD2 (6 bases). V lost 2 bases and J 0 bases, leaving 11 bases between the germline ends. This CDR3 has 16 amino acids. Per the germline V gene, CDR1 is SGHTA and CDR2 is FQGTGA. This CDR3 is CASSLGGTEAKNIQYF. In DNA, the CDR3 is TGTGCCAGCAGCTTAGGGGGGACCGAAGCCAAAAACATTCAGTACTTC.

This clonotype is large in the sample. The rearrangement uses TRBV6-6 and TRBJ1-1; TRBD1 might be the D (5 bases). The length of the CDR3 is 12 residues. The V end lost 6 bases, the J end lost 11 bases, and 16 bases lay between the germline ends. Germline V CDR1 and CDR2: MNHNY, SVGAGI (reference sequence). The CDR3 bases are TGTGCCAGCAGCCGGGGGGAATTGGCCGCTTTCTTT. Translating it yields CASSRGELAAFF.

This clonotype came up a few times. Given a much more abundant clone one base away, this may be a read error. The J gene is TRBJ2-7, the V gene TRBV18; the D is unclear. The CDR3 is made up of 12 amino acids. Per the germline V gene, CDR1 is KGHSH and CDR2 is LQKENI. This CDR3 reads CASPPSLYEQYF. As DNA, the CDR3 is TGTGCCAGCCCACCCTCGCTCTACGAGCAGTACTTC.

By share, this clonotype ranks as large. The chain couples TRBV30 to TRBJ2-5; D perhaps matches TRBD2 (6 bases). The CDR3 runs 12 residues. Per the germline V gene, CDR1 is GTSNPN and CDR2 is SVGIG (reference sequence). V gave up 5 bases and J gave up 4 bases, with 11 bases separating them. As DNA, the CDR3 is TGTGCCTGGGACCGGGGGAGAGAGACCCAGTACTTC. Translation gives CAWDRGRETQYF.